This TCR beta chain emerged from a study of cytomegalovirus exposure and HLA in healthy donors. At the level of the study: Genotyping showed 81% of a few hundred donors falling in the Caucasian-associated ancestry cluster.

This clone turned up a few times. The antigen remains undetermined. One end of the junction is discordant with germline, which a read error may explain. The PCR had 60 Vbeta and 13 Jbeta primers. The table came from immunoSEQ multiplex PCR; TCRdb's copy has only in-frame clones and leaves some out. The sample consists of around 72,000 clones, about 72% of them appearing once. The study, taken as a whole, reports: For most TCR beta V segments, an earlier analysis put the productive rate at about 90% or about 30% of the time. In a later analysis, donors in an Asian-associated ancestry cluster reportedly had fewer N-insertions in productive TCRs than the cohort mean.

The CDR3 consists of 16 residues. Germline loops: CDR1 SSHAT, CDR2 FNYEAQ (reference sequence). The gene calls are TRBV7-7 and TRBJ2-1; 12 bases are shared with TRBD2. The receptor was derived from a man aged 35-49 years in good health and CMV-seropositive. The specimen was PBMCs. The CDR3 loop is CASSLSTSGGYNEQFF. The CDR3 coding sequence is TGTGCTAGCAGCTTATCGACTAGCGGGGGTTACAATGAGCAGTTCTTC.